Listed below are T cell receptor beta chains from one sample, sequenced in a study of T cell changes during pregnancy in multiple sclerosis. Generated by immunoSEQ multiplex PCR, the TCRdb table keeps only in-frame clones and is missing some. The profile shows about 36,000 clones, approximately 90% of them singletons. The specimen was CD4+ T cells from peripheral blood mononuclear cells, collected in the first trimester of pregnancy. These TCRs come from a female donor with multiple sclerosis, enrolled in a pregnancy study. Both conserved end residues are part of each CDR3. D genes are given only for firm matches. The size of a clone is reported for some rows only, either as once, few or many, or as a class for expanded clones.

d_call	v_call	clone_size	j_call	cdr3_aa	cdr3_nt
TRBD1	TRBV5-6	-	TRBJ1-5	CASSGGTERGDQPQHF	TGTGCCAGCAGCGGCGGGACAGAGAGGGGGGATCAGCCCCAGCATTTT
TRBD1	TRBV5-1	-	TRBJ2-2	CASSLLTGSNTGELFF	TGCGCCAGCAGCTTGCTGACAGGGAGCAACACCGGGGAGCTGTTTTTT
TRBD1	TRBV19	-	TRBJ1-5	CASNPDRGPGPQHF	TGTGCCAGTAACCCCGACAGGGGGCCCGGCCCCCAGCATTTT
-	TRBV7-3	-	TRBJ2-1	CASSLGQGNEQFF	TGTGCCAGCAGCTTAGGGCAGGGGAATGAGCAGTTCTTC
TRBD1	TRBV5-4	-	TRBJ2-3	CASSLDPDRAWDTQYF	TGTGCCAGCAGCTTGGATCCGGACAGGGCGTGGGATACGCAGTATTTT
-	TRBV2	-	TRBJ1-5	CASSGSSGQPQHF	TGTGCCAGCAGTGGAAGCAGCGGTCAGCCCCAGCATTTT
TRBD1	TRBV6-5	-	TRBJ1-1	CASTSLTGSTEAFF	TGTGCCAGCACCTCGCTGACAGGGTCCACTGAAGCTTTCTTT
TRBD2	TRBV13	-	TRBJ2-7	CASSPTTTSATLKQYF	TGTGCCAGCAGCCCGACTACGACTAGCGCCACTTTGAAGCAGTACTTC
-	TRBV2	-	TRBJ1-4	CATRGGEKLFF	TGTGCCACCCGGGGAGGTGAAAAACTGTTTTTT
TRBD1	TRBV6-6	-	TRBJ1-2	CASSYSTGSHYGYTF	TGTGCCAGCAGTTACTCGACAGGGTCGCACTATGGCTACACCTTC
TRBD1	TRBV5-5	-	TRBJ2-3	CASSLGQGQDTQYF	TGTGCCAGCAGCCTAGGACAGGGTCAAGATACGCAGTATTTT
-	TRBV5-1	-	TRBJ2-7	CANRGGGVQYF	TGCGCCAACCGAGGGGGTGGAGTTCAGTACTTC
-	TRBV2	-	TRBJ1-2	CACMAGLYGYTF	TGTGCTTGCATGGCGGGGTTGTATGGCTACACCTTC
-	TRBV6-5	-	TRBJ2-1	CASSYFPGSNNEQFF	TGTGCCAGCAGTTACTTTCCAGGGTCGAACAATGAGCAGTTCTTC
-	TRBV2	-	TRBJ2-5	CASSARGFGTQYF	TGTGCCAGCAGTGCACGGGGGTTTGGGACCCAGTACTTC
-	TRBV6-1	-	TRBJ1-1	CASSGQKGMNTEAFF	TGTGCCAGCAGTGGACAGAAAGGGATGAACACTGAAGCTTTCTTT
TRBD1	TRBV9	few	TRBJ2-6	CASSTQGAGANVLTF	TGTGCCAGCAGCACACAGGGGGCTGGGGCCAACGTCCTGACTTTC
-	TRBV6-6	-	TRBJ1-1	CASSRRQENTEAFF	TGTGCCAGCAGTCGCCGACAGGAGAACACTGAAGCTTTCTTT
-	TRBV19	-	TRBJ1-1	CASSNQGGFDTEAFF	TGTGCCAGTAGTAACCAAGGAGGATTCGACACTGAAGCTTTCTTT
TRBD1	TRBV14	once	TRBJ2-7	CASSRTGVSYEQYF	TGTGCCAGCAGCCGGACAGGGGTCAGCTACGAGCAGTACTTC
-	TRBV18	-	TRBJ1-3	CASSRLGGYGNTIYF	TGTGCCAGCTCACGGCTCGGGGGATACGGAAACACCATATATTTT
-	TRBV18	-	TRBJ2-3	CASSPRGQNADTQYF	TGTGCCAGCTCACCACGAGGGCAGAACGCAGATACGCAGTATTTT
-	TRBV27	-	TRBJ1-5	CASSLFRGQPQHF	TGTGCCAGCAGTTTATTTAGGGGTCAGCCCCAGCATTTT
-	TRBV5-1	-	TRBJ2-6	CASSPGGESGANVLTF	TGCGCCAGCAGCCCCGGGGGTGAATCTGGGGCCAACGTCCTGACTTTC
-	TRBV5-1	-	TRBJ2-1	CASSLGGTGISYNEQFF	TGCGCCAGCAGCTTGGGCGGGACTGGTATTTCCTACAATGAGCAGTTCTTC
TRBD2	TRBV7-3	-	TRBJ2-2	CASSLEGGRATGELFF	TGTGCCAGCAGCTTAGAGGGAGGGCGGGCCACCGGGGAGCTGTTTTTT
TRBD1	TRBV6-6	-	TRBJ1-3	CATTDRENTIYF	TGTGCCACCACAGACAGGGAGAACACCATATATTTT
-	TRBV28	-	TRBJ1-2	CASTSRRVPGANYGYTF	TGTGCCAGCACCTCCAGGCGGGTTCCGGGAGCTAACTATGGCTACACCTTC
TRBD2	TRBV6-6	-	TRBJ2-2	CASSASGGAHGELFF	TGTGCCAGCTCCGCTTCCGGGGGGGCCCACGGGGAGCTGTTTTTT
-	TRBV6-5	-	TRBJ1-1	CASRTFDRNTEAFF	TGTGCCAGCAGGACCTTCGACAGGAACACTGAAGCTTTCTTT
TRBD2	TRBV9	-	TRBJ2-2	CASSVTSGSGGELFF	TGTGCCAGCAGCGTAACTAGCGGGAGCGGTGGGGAGCTGTTTTTT
TRBD2	TRBV5-6	-	TRBJ2-7	CASSKLAGGTYEQYF	TGTGCCAGCAGCAAACTAGCGGGGGGGACTTACGAGCAGTACTTC
TRBD1	TRBV4-1	-	TRBJ1-2	CASSQEGALVLWQGAWSGYTF	TGCGCCAGCAGCCAAGAAGGAGCCTTGGTTTTGTGGCAGGGGGCTTGGAGTGGCTACACCTTC
TRBD1	TRBV9	once	TRBJ2-7	CASSAGTGGRTYEQYF	TGTGCCAGCAGCGCAGGGACAGGGGGCCGGACCTACGAGCAGTACTTC
TRBD1	TRBV30	-	TRBJ2-2	CAWSVRAGGISTGELFF	TGTGCCTGGAGTGTCCGGGCAGGGGGAATAAGCACCGGGGAGCTGTTTTTT
-	TRBV10-3	-	TRBJ1-1	CAISETSRGGTEAFF	TGTGCCATCAGTGAGACCTCAAGGGGAGGGACTGAAGCTTTCTTT
TRBD1	TRBV18	-	TRBJ1-2	CASSPRTGENGYTF	TGTGCCAGCTCACCAAGGACAGGGGAGAACGGCTACACCTTC
-	TRBV20-1	once	TRBJ1-1	CSPYRNTEAFF	TGCAGTCCTTACAGGAACACTGAAGCTTTCTTT
-	TRBV7-2	-	TRBJ2-3	CASSLVGRGDTQYF	TGTGCCAGCAGCTTAGTTGGGCGGGGAGATACGCAGTATTTT
-	TRBV28	-	TRBJ1-1	CASSLGPLGLAFF	TGTGCCAGCAGTTTGGGGCCCCTCGGTCTTGCTTTCTTT
-	TRBV4-1	-	TRBJ2-2	CASSQAGYTGELFF	TGCGCCAGCAGCCAAGCAGGGTACACCGGGGAGCTGTTTTTT
-	TRBV15	-	TRBJ1-1	CATRPFPQGLNTEAFF	TGTGCCACAAGACCTTTTCCTCAGGGGTTGAACACTGAAGCTTTCTTT
-	TRBV5-4	once	TRBJ1-2	CASSLTVTGGYTF	TGTGCCAGCAGCTTGACAGTAACTGGTGGCTACACCTTC
TRBD1	TRBV5-4	-	TRBJ1-1	CASSLQGRRTEAFF	TGTGCCAGCAGCCTACAGGGGAGGCGTACTGAAGCTTTCTTT
TRBD1	TRBV5-5	-	TRBJ1-6	CASSITGGTSNSPLHF	TGTGCCAGCAGCATAACAGGGGGAACTTCTAATTCACCCCTCCACTTT
-	TRBV7-9	-	TRBJ1-2	CASSLVELSYGYTF	TGTGCCAGCAGCTTGGTCGAGCTGTCCTATGGCTACACCTTC
TRBD1	TRBV7-2	-	TRBJ2-2	CASSSIRGSNTGELFF	TGTGCCAGCAGCTCGATCAGGGGGTCGAACACCGGGGAGCTGTTTTTT
TRBD2	TRBV6-8	-	TRBJ2-5	CASSTGTSGRAVETQYF	TGTGCCAGCAGTACCGGGACTAGCGGGAGGGCCGTGGAGACCCAGTACTTC
TRBD2	TRBV11-1	-	TRBJ2-3	CASSSLWGLAGSTDTQYF	TGTGCCAGCAGCTCCTTATGGGGACTAGCGGGAAGCACAGATACGCAGTATTTT
-	TRBV19	-	TRBJ1-1	CASSITLENTEAFF	TGTGCCAGTAGTATAACTTTAGAGAACACTGAAGCTTTCTTT
-	TRBV7-2	once	TRBJ2-1	CASSLGGLRLPYNEQFF	TGTGCCAGCAGCTTAGGGGGCCTAAGGCTGCCCTACAATGAGCAGTTCTTC
-	TRBV18	-	TRBJ2-1	CASSPPGLIMGEQFF	TGTGCCAGCTCACCCCCGGGACTTATAATGGGTGAGCAGTTCTTC
-	TRBV2	-	TRBJ2-7	CASRQDTYEQYF	TGTGCCAGCAGGCAGGATACCTACGAGCAGTACTTC
TRBD1	TRBV7-8	-	TRBJ1-4	CASSLVDRGGNEKLFF	TGTGCCAGCAGCTTAGTCGACAGGGGTGGTAATGAAAAACTGTTTTTT
TRBD2	TRBV18	-	TRBJ2-1	CASSPTSGSQSSYNEQFF	TGTGCCAGCTCACCGACTAGCGGGTCCCAGAGCTCCTACAATGAGCAGTTCTTC
TRBD2	TRBV6-4	once	TRBJ2-1	CASSDSEREYRSYNEQFF	TGTGCCAGCAGTGACTCGGAGCGGGAGTATCGATCCTACAATGAGCAGTTCTTC
-	TRBV2	-	TRBJ1-2	CASRSGRGGDGYTF	TGTGCCAGCAGGAGCGGCAGGGGAGGGGATGGCTACACCTTC
TRBD1	TRBV4-2	few	TRBJ1-2	CASSQDIEGGLYGYTF	TGTGCCAGCAGCCAAGATATTGAAGGGGGCTTATATGGCTACACCTTC